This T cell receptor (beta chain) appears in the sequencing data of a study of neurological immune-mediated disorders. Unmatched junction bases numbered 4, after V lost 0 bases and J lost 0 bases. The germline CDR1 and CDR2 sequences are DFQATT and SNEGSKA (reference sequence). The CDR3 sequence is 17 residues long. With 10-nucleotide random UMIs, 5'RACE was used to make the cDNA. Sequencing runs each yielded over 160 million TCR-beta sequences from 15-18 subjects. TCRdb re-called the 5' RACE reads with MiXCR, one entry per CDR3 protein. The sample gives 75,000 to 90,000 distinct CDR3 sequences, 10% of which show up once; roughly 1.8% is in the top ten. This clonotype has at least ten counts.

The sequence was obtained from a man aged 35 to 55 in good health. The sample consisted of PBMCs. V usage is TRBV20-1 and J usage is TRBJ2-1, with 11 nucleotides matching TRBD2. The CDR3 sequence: CSARDSGGGSSYNEQFF. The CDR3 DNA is TGCAGTGCTAGAGATAGCGGGGGGGGGAGCTCCTACAATGAGCAGTTCTTC.